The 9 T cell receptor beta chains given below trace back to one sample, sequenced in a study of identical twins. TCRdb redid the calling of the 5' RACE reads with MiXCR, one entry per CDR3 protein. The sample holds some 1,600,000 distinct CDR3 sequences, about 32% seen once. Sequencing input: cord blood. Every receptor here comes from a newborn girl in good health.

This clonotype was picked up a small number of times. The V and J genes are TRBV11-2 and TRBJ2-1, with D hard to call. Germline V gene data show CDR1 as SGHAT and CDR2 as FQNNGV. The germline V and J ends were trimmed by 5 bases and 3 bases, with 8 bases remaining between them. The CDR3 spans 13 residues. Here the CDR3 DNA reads TGTGCCAGCAGCGCAAGGTTCTACAATGAGCAGTTCTTC. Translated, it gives CASSARFYNEQFF.

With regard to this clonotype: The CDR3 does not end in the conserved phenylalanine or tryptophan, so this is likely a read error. CDR3: CASSRTTGSLGGYTY. CDR3 nucleotides: TGCGCCAGCAGCCGAACCACAGGGTCTTTGGGCGGCTACACCTAC. This rearrangement joins TRBV4-1 to TRBJ1-2, with a tentative D call TRBD1 (6 bases). The germline V gene encodes CDR1 MGHRA and CDR2 YSYEKL. The CDR3 sequence is 15 residues long. V was shortened by 4 bases and J by 8 bases, with 20 bases between the two germline ends.

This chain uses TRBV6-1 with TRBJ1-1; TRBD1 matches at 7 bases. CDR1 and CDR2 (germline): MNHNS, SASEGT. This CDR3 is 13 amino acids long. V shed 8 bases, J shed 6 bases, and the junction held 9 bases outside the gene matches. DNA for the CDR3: TGTGCCAGCGCCCTCAGGGGGTGGTCTGAAGCTTTCTTT. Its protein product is CASALRGWSEAFF.

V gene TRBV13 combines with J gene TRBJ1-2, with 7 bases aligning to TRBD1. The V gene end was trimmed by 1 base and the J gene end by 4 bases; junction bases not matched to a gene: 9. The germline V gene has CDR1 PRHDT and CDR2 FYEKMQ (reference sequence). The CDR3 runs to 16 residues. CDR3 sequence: CASSLAQTGRVYGYTF. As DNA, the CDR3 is TGTGCCAGCAGCTTAGCCCAGACAGGGAGGGTCTATGGCTACACCTTC.

Here the CDR3 reads CASSSPQSNEKLFF. For the CDR3, the DNA is TGTGCCAGCAGTTCACCGCAGAGCAATGAAAAACTGTTTTTT. The V gene is TRBV28, the J gene TRBJ1-4, with D hard to call. The CDR3 loop spans 14 amino acids. V lost 4 bases to trimming and J lost 5 bases, with 11 bases between them. Germline CDR1 MDHEN, CDR2 SYDVKM.

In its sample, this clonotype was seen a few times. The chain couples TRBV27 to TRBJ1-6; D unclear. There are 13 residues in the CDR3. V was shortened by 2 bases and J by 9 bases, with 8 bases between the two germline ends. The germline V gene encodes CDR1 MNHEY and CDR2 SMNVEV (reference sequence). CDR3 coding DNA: TGTGCCAGCAGTTTAGCGGGAAGTTCACCCCTCCACTTT. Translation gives CASSLAGSSPLHF.

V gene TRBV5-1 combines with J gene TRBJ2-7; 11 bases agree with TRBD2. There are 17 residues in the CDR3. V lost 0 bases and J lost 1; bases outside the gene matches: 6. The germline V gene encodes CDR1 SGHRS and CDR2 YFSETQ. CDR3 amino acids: CASSLGLAGGVSYEQYF. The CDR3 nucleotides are TGCGCCAGCAGCTTGGGCCTAGCGGGGGGCGTATCCTACGAGCAGTACTTC. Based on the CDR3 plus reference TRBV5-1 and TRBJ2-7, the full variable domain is KAGVTQTPRYLIKTRGQQVTLSCSPISGHRSVSWYQQTPGQGLQFLFEYFSETQRNKGNFPGRFSGRQFSNSRSEMNVSTLELGDSALYLCASSLGLAGGVSYEQYFGPGTRLTVT.

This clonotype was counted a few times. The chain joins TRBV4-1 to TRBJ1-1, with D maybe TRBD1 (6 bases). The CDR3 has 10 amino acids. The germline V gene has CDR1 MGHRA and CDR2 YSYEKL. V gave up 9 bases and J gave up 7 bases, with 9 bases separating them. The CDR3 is CASKGDEAFF. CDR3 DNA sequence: TGCGCCAGTAAGGGGGATGAAGCTTTCTTT.

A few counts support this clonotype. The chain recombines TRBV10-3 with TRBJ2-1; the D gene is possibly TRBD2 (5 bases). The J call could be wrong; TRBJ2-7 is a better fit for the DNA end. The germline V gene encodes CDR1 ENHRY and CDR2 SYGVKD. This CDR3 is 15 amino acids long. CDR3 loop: CALGSVPSSYNEQYF. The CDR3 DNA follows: TGTGCCCTAGGGAGCGTTCCCTCCTCCTACAATGAGCAGTACTTC.